This T cell receptor beta chain was sequenced in a study of siplizumab effects on memory and regulatory T cells. General observations from the study: Left unconfirmed was the suppressive function of proliferating Tregs from siplizumab cultures. In siplizumab conditions, mappable alloreactive CD4+ clones averaged around 69% Treg-derived, against roughly 25% in controls. There appeared to be greater diversity in naive T cells than in memory cells, and naive T cells seemed major contributors to the alloresponse.

V shed 4 bases and J 6 bases; nucleotides not matched to a gene: 10. CDR3 length: 15 amino acids. CDR1 and CDR2 from the germline V gene are SGHRS and YFSETQ. Only in-frame clones appear in the TCRdb table, and some are missing; sequencing was by immunoSEQ multiplex PCR. In the table there are some 62,000 clones, roughly 78% of which are singletons. This clone has a handful of counts. Its antigen is not identified. The TCR originated in a human donor in good health. This sequence joins TRBV5-1 and TRBJ2-3; 8 bases line up with TRBD1. The specimen sequenced was memory CD4+ T cells sorted from blood. CDR3 coding DNA: TGCGCCAGCAGCCCCATGGACAGGGAGAGGGATACGCAGTATTTT. This translates into CASSPMDRERDTQYF.